This T cell receptor beta chain was sequenced during a study of identical twins. Study-level findings and limits: Researchers reported weaker excess twin sharing in beta out-of-frame sequences. The more abundant beta clonotypes in cord blood had fewer insertions, and memory repertoires did not show this. Out-of-frame TCR alpha sharing in monozygotic twins exceeded recombination model predictions.

This clonotype was recorded many times. Its antigen is as yet unknown. Looked up from germline, CDR1 is LGHDT and CDR2 is YNNKEL (reference sequence). The CDR3 consists of 15 residues. Trimming took off 4 bases at V and 3 bases at J, with 15 bases between the two ends. MiXCR was run by TCRdb on the 5' RACE reads, yielding one entry per CDR3 protein. The sample consists of 700,000 or so distinct CDR3 sequences, roughly 8% of them appearing once. The same specimen was also included in a second study, on yellow fever vaccine responses in identical twins. In that study: Twin vaccine T cell responses reportedly seemed partly convergent, partly personalized.

The TCR originated in a woman under 30 in good health. The rearrangement links TRBV3-1 to TRBJ2-5; weak D call: TRBD2 (5 bases). The sequenced material came from PBMCs. DNA of the CDR3: TGTGCCAGCAGCCTCTCGACTACCCCAGAAGAGACCCAGTACTTC. Its protein product is CASSLSTTPEETQYF.